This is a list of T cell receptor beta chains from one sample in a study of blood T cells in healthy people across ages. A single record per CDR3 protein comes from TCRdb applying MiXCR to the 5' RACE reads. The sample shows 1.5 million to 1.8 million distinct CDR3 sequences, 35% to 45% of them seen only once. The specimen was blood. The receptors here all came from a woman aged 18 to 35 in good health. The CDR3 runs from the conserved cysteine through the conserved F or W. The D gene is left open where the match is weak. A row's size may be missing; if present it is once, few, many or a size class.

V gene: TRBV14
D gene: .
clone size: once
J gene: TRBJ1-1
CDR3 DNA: TGTGCCAGCAGCCAAGAGGGGGGGCCGTACACTGAAGCTTTCTTT
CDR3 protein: CASSQEGGPYTEAFF

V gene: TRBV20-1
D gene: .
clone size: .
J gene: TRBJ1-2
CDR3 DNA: TGCAGTGCTAGAGTGTCGGGGGACTATGGCTACACCTTC
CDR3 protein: CSARVSGDYGYTF

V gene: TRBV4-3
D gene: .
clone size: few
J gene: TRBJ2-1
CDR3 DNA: TGCGCCAGCAGACGGGAGATGGACTACAATGAGCAGTTCTTC
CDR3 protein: CASRREMDYNEQFF

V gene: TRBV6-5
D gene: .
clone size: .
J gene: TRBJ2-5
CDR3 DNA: TGTGCCAGCAGTTCCCCGCGGGGAGCAGAGACCCAGTACTTC
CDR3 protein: CASSSPRGAETQYF

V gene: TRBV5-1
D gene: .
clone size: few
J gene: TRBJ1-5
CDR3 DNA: TGCGCCAGCAGCTTGGATGGTCCCCCCAATCAGCCCCAGCATTTT
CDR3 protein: CASSLDGPPNQPQHF

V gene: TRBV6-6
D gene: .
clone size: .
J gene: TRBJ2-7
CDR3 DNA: TGTGCCAGCAGTTGGGGGAGCGGGTGGGACTCCTACAATGAGCAGTACTTC
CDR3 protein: CASSWGSGWDSYNEQYF

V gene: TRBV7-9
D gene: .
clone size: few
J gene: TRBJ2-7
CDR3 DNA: TGTGCCAGCACCAAGGTTAAAAGCTTCCCGGACGAGCAGTACTTC
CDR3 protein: CASTKVKSFPDEQYF

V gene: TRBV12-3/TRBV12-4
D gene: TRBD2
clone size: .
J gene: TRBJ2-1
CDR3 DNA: TGTGCCAGCAGCCCGGGGGGGGCGGAATACAATGAGCAGTTCTTC
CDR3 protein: CASSPGGAEYNEQFF

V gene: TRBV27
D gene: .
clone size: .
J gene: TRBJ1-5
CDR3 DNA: TGTGCCAGCAGTGGGAGCGGGGTCCCCGGGCCCCAGCATTTT
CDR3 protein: CASSGSGVPGPQHF

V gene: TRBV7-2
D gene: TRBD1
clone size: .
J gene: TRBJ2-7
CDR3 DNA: TGTGCCAGCAGGGGGACAGGGAATCGGCTTTACGAGCAGTACTTC
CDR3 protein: CASRGTGNRLYEQYF

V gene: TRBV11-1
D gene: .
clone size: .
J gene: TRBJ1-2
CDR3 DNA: TGTGCCAGCGAAGAAGTCCACAGGGATGGCTACACCTTC
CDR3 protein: CASEEVHRDGYTF

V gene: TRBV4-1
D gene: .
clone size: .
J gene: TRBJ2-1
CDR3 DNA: TGCGCCAGCAGCCAAGAACGCGGGGGCGCCTACAATGAGCAGTTCTTC
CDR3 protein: CASSQERGGAYNEQFF

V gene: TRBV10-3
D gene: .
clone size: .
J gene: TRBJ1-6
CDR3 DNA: TGTGCCATCAGTGGTGGGGGCGCCCTCCACTTT
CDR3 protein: CAISGGGALHF

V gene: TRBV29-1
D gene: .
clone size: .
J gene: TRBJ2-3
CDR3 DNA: TGCAGCGTAAAAGGAGCACTAAGGGATACGCAGTATTTT
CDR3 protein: CSVKGALRDTQYF

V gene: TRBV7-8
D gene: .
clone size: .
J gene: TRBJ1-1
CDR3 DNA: TGTGCCAGCAGCCTTTACAGGGAGAGTAAGTCCACTGAAGCTTTCTTT
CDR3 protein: CASSLYRESKSTEAFF

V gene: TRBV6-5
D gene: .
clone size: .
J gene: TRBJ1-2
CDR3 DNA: TGTGCCAGCAGTTACTTTGCCCGGGCCCGCGGCTATGGCTACACCTTC
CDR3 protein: CASSYFARARGYGYTF

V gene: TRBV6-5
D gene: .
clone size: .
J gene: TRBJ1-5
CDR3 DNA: TGTGCCAGCAGTTACTCTTGGGCGTCAGGTCAGCCCCAGCATTTT
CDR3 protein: CASSYSWASGQPQHF

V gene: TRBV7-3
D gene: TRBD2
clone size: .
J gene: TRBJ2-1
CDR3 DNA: TGTGCCAGCAGCTTGTTAGCGGGATCCCTTGCCAATGAGCAGTTCTTC
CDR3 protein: CASSLLAGSLANEQFF

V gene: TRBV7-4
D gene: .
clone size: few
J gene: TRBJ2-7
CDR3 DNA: TGTGCCAGCAGCTTAGTCCCGGAGGACTACGAGCAGTACTTC
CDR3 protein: CASSLVPEDYEQYF

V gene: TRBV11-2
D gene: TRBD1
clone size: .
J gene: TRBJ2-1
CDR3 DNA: TGTGCCAGCAGCTTAACCCGAGGGGGCTGGGATGAGCAGTTCTTC
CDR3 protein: CASSLTRGGWDEQFF

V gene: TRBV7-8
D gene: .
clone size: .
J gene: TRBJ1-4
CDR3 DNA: TGTGCCAGCAGCCCGACAGCTCTTAATGAAAAACTGTTTTTT
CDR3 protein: CASSPTALNEKLFF

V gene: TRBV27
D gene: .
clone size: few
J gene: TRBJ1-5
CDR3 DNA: TGTGCCAGCAGTTTAAGAGCATACAATCAGCCCCAGCATTTT
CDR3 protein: CASSLRAYNQPQHF

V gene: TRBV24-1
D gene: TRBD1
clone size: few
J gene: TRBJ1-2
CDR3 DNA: TGTGCCACCAGTGACCCCGGACAGGGCAACTATGGCTACACCTTC
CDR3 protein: CATSDPGQGNYGYTF

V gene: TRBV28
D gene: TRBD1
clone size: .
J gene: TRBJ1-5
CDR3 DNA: TGTGCCAGCACCTCGACAGGGAGGAGCAATCAGCCCCGGCATTTT
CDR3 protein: CASTSTGRSNQPRHF

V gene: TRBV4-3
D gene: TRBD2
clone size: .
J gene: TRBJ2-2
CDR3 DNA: TGCGCCAGCAGCCGAGCAGCTCGGGGGGAGAACACCGGGGAGCTGTTTTTT
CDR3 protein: CASSRAARGENTGELFF

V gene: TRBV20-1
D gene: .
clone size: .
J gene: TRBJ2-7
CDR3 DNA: TGCAGTGCTAAAACGAGGGGACCCTACGAGCAGTACTTC
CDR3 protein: CSAKTRGPYEQYF

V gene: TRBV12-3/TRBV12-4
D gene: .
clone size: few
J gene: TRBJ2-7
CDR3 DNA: TGTGCCAGCAGTCAGACAGAATCCTACGAGCAGTACTTC
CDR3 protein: CASSQTESYEQYF

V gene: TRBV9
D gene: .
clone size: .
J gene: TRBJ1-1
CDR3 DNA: TGTGCCAGCAGCCCCCAAGGACAGCTCAACACTGAAGCTTTCTTT
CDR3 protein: CASSPQGQLNTEAFF

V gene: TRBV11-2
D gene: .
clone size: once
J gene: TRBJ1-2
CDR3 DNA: TGTGCCAGCAGCTTAAACGGGGACATCGGTGGCTACACCTTC
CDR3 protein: CASSLNGDIGGYTF

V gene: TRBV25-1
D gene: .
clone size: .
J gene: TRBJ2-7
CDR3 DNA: TGTGCCAGCAGTGACCTCCCCGAACACGAGGGATACGAGCAGTACTTC
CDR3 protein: CASSDLPEHEGYEQYF

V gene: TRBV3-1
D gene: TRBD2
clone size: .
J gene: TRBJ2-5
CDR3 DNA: TGTGCCAGCAGCCAAGGACTAGCGACAAGCCAAGAGACCCAGTACTTC
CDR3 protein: CASSQGLATSQETQYF